Listed below are T cell receptor beta chains from one sample, sequenced in a study of CD8 T cells in Susac syndrome. TCRdb re-derived calls from the immunoSEQ multiplex PCR reads in MiXCR, one entry per CDR3 protein. Of 70,000 or so distinct CDR3 sequences in the sample, just under 95% were seen once. The material sequenced was CD8+ T cells from PBMCs. All receptors derive from a human donor in good health. Both conserved end residues are part of each CDR3. The order of the fields is V gene, D gene, J gene, clone size, CDR3 protein, CDR3 DNA. The D gene is left open where the match is weak. Where a row states a size, it is once, few, many or the class of an expanded clone; other rows omit it.

v_gene: TRBV29-1
d_gene: TRBD1
j_gene: TRBJ1-1
abundance: NA
CDR3aa: CSVETGEGAEAFF
CDR3nt: TGCAGCGTTGAGACAGGGGAGGGAGCTGAAGCTTTCTTT

v_gene: TRBV13
d_gene: NA
j_gene: TRBJ1-1
abundance: NA
CDR3aa: CASSSLGTKNTEAFF
CDR3nt: TGTGCCAGCAGCTCTTTAGGGACGAAGAACACTGAAGCTTTCTTT

v_gene: TRBV6-7
d_gene: NA
j_gene: TRBJ2-5
abundance: NA
CDR3aa: CASSHPRRSETQYF
CDR3nt: TGTGCCAGCAGTCATCCTAGGCGATCCGAGACCCAGTACTTC

v_gene: TRBV13
d_gene: NA
j_gene: TRBJ1-5
abundance: NA
CDR3aa: CASSAQGRQPQHF
CDR3nt: TGTGCCAGCAGCGCCCAAGGGAGGCAGCCCCAGCATTTT

v_gene: TRBV29-1
d_gene: NA
j_gene: TRBJ1-2
abundance: NA
CDR3aa: CSVTGGQDYGYTF
CDR3nt: TGCAGCGTCACGGGGGGGCAGGACTATGGCTACACCTTC

v_gene: TRBV7-9
d_gene: TRBD1
j_gene: TRBJ2-2
abundance: NA
CDR3aa: CASSSQRAQGRHTGELFF
CDR3nt: TGTGCCAGCAGCTCCCAGAGGGCACAGGGGCGGCACACCGGGGAGCTGTTTTTT

v_gene: TRBV4-1
d_gene: NA
j_gene: TRBJ1-6
abundance: NA
CDR3aa: CASSQALGSPLHF
CDR3nt: TGCGCCAGCAGCCAAGCCCTAGGTTCACCCCTCCACTTT

v_gene: TRBV4-1
d_gene: NA
j_gene: TRBJ1-4
abundance: NA
CDR3aa: CASSQGPGGHEKLFF
CDR3nt: TGCGCCAGCAGCCAAGGTCCAGGCGGACATGAAAAACTGTTTTTT

v_gene: TRBV20-1
d_gene: NA
j_gene: TRBJ1-5
abundance: once
CDR3aa: CSARVGGPGSNQPQHF
CDR3nt: TGCAGTGCTCGTGTCGGGGGACCCGGTAGCAATCAGCCCCAGCATTTT

v_gene: TRBV7-9
d_gene: NA
j_gene: TRBJ2-3
abundance: NA
CDR3aa: CASSDPGLYTQYF
CDR3nt: TGTGCCAGCAGCGACCCGGGACTTTACACGCAGTATTTT

v_gene: TRBV4-3
d_gene: TRBD1
j_gene: TRBJ1-6
abundance: NA
CDR3aa: CASSQDQGASSPLHF
CDR3nt: TGCGCCAGCAGCCAAGACCAGGGGGCTAGTTCACCCCTCCACTTT

v_gene: TRBV5-1
d_gene: TRBD1
j_gene: TRBJ1-2
abundance: NA
CDR3aa: CASSSRGSGYTF
CDR3nt: TGCGCCAGCAGCTCCAGGGGGAGCGGCTACACCTTC

v_gene: TRBV7-3
d_gene: NA
j_gene: TRBJ2-1
abundance: once
CDR3aa: CASSPGGSWIYEQFF
CDR3nt: TGTGCCAGCAGCCCGGGCGGCTCTTGGATCTATGAGCAGTTCTTC

v_gene: TRBV29-1
d_gene: NA
j_gene: TRBJ2-1
abundance: once
CDR3aa: CSVEGWTIGYNEQFF
CDR3nt: TGCAGCGTTGAAGGGTGGACTATCGGCTACAATGAGCAGTTCTTC

v_gene: TRBV5-1
d_gene: NA
j_gene: TRBJ1-1
abundance: NA
CDR3aa: CASSLARAMNTEAFF
CDR3nt: TGCGCCAGCAGCTTGGCTAGGGCGATGAACACTGAAGCTTTCTTT

v_gene: TRBV6-1
d_gene: NA
j_gene: TRBJ1-1
abundance: few
CDR3aa: CASSYYSSNTEAFF
CDR3nt: TGTGCCAGCAGTTATTACAGTAGTAACACTGAAGCTTTCTTT

v_gene: TRBV7-3
d_gene: NA
j_gene: TRBJ2-5
abundance: NA
CDR3aa: CASSLIGAETQYF
CDR3nt: TGTGCCAGCAGCTTAATAGGGGCGGAGACCCAGTACTTC

v_gene: TRBV10-3
d_gene: NA
j_gene: TRBJ2-1
abundance: NA
CDR3aa: CAISVAYNEQFF
CDR3nt: TGTGCCATCAGTGTAGCTTACAATGAGCAGTTCTTC

v_gene: TRBV12-2
d_gene: NA
j_gene: TRBJ2-1
abundance: NA
CDR3aa: CAIRGNNEQFF
CDR3nt: TGTGCGATCCGGGGGAACAATGAGCAGTTCTTC

v_gene: TRBV5-1
d_gene: TRBD1
j_gene: TRBJ2-2
abundance: once
CDR3aa: CASGTGTGSPGELFF
CDR3nt: TGCGCCAGCGGAACCGGGACAGGGTCCCCCGGGGAGCTGTTTTTT

v_gene: TRBV4-3
d_gene: NA
j_gene: TRBJ1-2
abundance: NA
CDR3aa: CASSQGSDVYGYTF
CDR3nt: TGCGCCAGCAGCCAAGGTTCTGACGTCTATGGCTACACCTTC

v_gene: TRBV7-9
d_gene: NA
j_gene: TRBJ2-2
abundance: NA
CDR3aa: CASSQTSPATGELFF
CDR3nt: TGTGCCAGCAGCCAGACATCCCCAGCCACCGGGGAGCTGTTTTTT

v_gene: TRBV7-2
d_gene: NA
j_gene: TRBJ2-1
abundance: NA
CDR3aa: CASSHYGTSNNEQFF
CDR3nt: TGTGCCAGCAGTCACTACGGGACAAGCAATAATGAGCAGTTCTTC

v_gene: TRBV30
d_gene: NA
j_gene: TRBJ2-1
abundance: once
CDR3aa: CAWSGMGGADNEQFF
CDR3nt: TGTGCCTGGAGTGGTATGGGGGGGGCAGACAATGAGCAGTTCTTC

v_gene: TRBV2
d_gene: TRBD1
j_gene: TRBJ1-1
abundance: NA
CDR3aa: CASSRQGSMNTEAFF
CDR3nt: TGTGCCAGCAGTCGACAGGGTTCGATGAACACTGAAGCTTTCTTT

v_gene: TRBV7-8
d_gene: TRBD1
j_gene: TRBJ2-1
abundance: NA
CDR3aa: CASSRDRGYNEQFF
CDR3nt: TGTGCCAGCAGCCGGGACAGGGGATACAATGAGCAGTTCTTC

v_gene: TRBV5-6
d_gene: NA
j_gene: TRBJ2-1
abundance: NA
CDR3aa: CASSSVANEQFF
CDR3nt: TGTGCCAGCAGCTCAGTTGCCAATGAGCAGTTCTTC

v_gene: TRBV20-1
d_gene: TRBD1
j_gene: TRBJ2-7
abundance: NA
CDR3aa: CSALDRINTYEQYF
CDR3nt: TGCAGTGCCTTGGACAGGATTAACACCTACGAGCAGTACTTC

v_gene: TRBV2
d_gene: TRBD1
j_gene: TRBJ1-2
abundance: NA
CDR3aa: CASSDSGDSANYGYTF
CDR3nt: TGTGCCAGCAGTGATAGTGGGGACAGTGCGAACTATGGCTACACCTTC

v_gene: TRBV28
d_gene: NA
j_gene: TRBJ2-7
abundance: NA
CDR3aa: CASTWRGPYEQYF
CDR3nt: TGTGCCAGCACCTGGAGGGGGCCCTACGAGCAGTACTTC

v_gene: TRBV27
d_gene: NA
j_gene: TRBJ1-2
abundance: NA
CDR3aa: CASSFGEGGYGYTF
CDR3nt: TGTGCCAGCAGTTTTGGGGAGGGTGGGTATGGCTACACCTTC

v_gene: TRBV29-1
d_gene: TRBD2
j_gene: TRBJ2-7
abundance: NA
CDR3aa: CSAVFPLAGYVYEQYF
CDR3nt: TGCAGCGCCGTATTTCCCCTAGCGGGGTATGTATACGAGCAGTACTTC

v_gene: TRBV20-1
d_gene: NA
j_gene: TRBJ1-1
abundance: once
CDR3aa: CSASATRVNTEAFF
CDR3nt: TGCAGTGCTTCCGCTACACGGGTGAACACTGAAGCTTTCTTT

v_gene: TRBV19
d_gene: NA
j_gene: TRBJ1-5
abundance: NA
CDR3aa: CASSQMGPYQPQHF
CDR3nt: TGTGCCAGTAGTCAGATGGGGCCGTACCAGCCCCAGCATTTT

v_gene: TRBV12-3/TRBV12-4
d_gene: TRBD1
j_gene: TRBJ1-6
abundance: NA
CDR3aa: CASRLTGGISPLHF
CDR3nt: TGTGCCAGCAGGCTGACAGGGGGCATTTCACCCCTCCACTTT

v_gene: TRBV4-1
d_gene: NA
j_gene: TRBJ2-6
abundance: NA
CDR3aa: CASGSSGANVLTF
CDR3nt: TGCGCCAGCGGAAGCTCTGGGGCCAACGTCCTGACTTTC

v_gene: TRBV6-6
d_gene: TRBD2
j_gene: TRBJ2-1
abundance: NA
CDR3aa: CASGGGDEQFF
CDR3nt: TGTGCCAGCGGCGGGGGGGATGAGCAGTTCTTC

v_gene: TRBV6-5
d_gene: NA
j_gene: TRBJ1-2
abundance: NA
CDR3aa: CASSQPGLRSGYTF
CDR3nt: TGTGCCAGCAGTCAGCCGGGCCTAAGGTCGGGCTACACCTTC

v_gene: TRBV7-9
d_gene: NA
j_gene: TRBJ2-1
abundance: NA
CDR3aa: CASSLVRGFINEQFF
CDR3nt: TGTGCCAGCAGCTTAGTGAGGGGATTCATCAATGAGCAGTTCTTC

v_gene: TRBV9
d_gene: NA
j_gene: TRBJ1-5
abundance: NA
CDR3aa: CASSVGALGQPQHF
CDR3nt: TGTGCCAGCAGCGTAGGCGCCCTTGGTCAGCCCCAGCATTTT

v_gene: TRBV14
d_gene: NA
j_gene: TRBJ1-5
abundance: few
CDR3aa: CASSQGYQPQHF
CDR3nt: TGTGCCAGCAGCCAGGGTTATCAGCCCCAGCATTTT

v_gene: TRBV5-1
d_gene: NA
j_gene: TRBJ1-1
abundance: NA
CDR3aa: CASSFRGTSTEAFF
CDR3nt: TGCGCCAGCAGCTTCAGGGGAACGAGCACTGAAGCTTTCTTT

v_gene: TRBV10-3
d_gene: NA
j_gene: TRBJ2-7
abundance: NA
CDR3aa: CAISDSPNPPYEQYF
CDR3nt: TGTGCCATCAGTGATAGCCCTAACCCCCCCTACGAGCAGTACTTC

v_gene: TRBV4-3
d_gene: NA
j_gene: TRBJ2-1
abundance: NA
CDR3aa: CASSQAGGDYNEQFF
CDR3nt: TGCGCCAGCAGCCAAGCAGGGGGGGACTACAATGAGCAGTTCTTC

v_gene: TRBV28
d_gene: NA
j_gene: TRBJ2-7
abundance: NA
CDR3aa: CASSRDTGYEQYF
CDR3nt: TGTGCCAGCAGTCGAGATACAGGGTACGAGCAGTACTTC

v_gene: TRBV9
d_gene: NA
j_gene: TRBJ2-1
abundance: NA
CDR3aa: CASSVAPGGGEQFF
CDR3nt: TGTGCCAGCAGCGTAGCCCCAGGTGGAGGGGAGCAGTTCTTC

v_gene: TRBV20-1
d_gene: NA
j_gene: TRBJ1-2
abundance: NA
CDR3aa: CSARDQGTRLPYGYTF
CDR3nt: TGCAGTGCTAGAGATCAAGGGACCCGACTTCCCTATGGCTACACCTTC

v_gene: TRBV23-1
d_gene: NA
j_gene: TRBJ1-5
abundance: NA
CDR3aa: CASSQSTPNQPQLF
CDR3nt: TGCGCCAGCAGTCAATCGACGCCGAATCAGCCCCAGCTTTTT

v_gene: TRBV19
d_gene: NA
j_gene: TRBJ1-1
abundance: NA
CDR3aa: CASSMGDMNTEAFF
CDR3nt: TGTGCCAGTAGTATGGGGGACATGAACACTGAAGCTTTCTTT

v_gene: TRBV19
d_gene: NA
j_gene: TRBJ2-2
abundance: NA
CDR3aa: CASSMETPPGELFF
CDR3nt: TGTGCCAGTAGTATGGAGACGCCACCCGGGGAGCTGTTTTTT